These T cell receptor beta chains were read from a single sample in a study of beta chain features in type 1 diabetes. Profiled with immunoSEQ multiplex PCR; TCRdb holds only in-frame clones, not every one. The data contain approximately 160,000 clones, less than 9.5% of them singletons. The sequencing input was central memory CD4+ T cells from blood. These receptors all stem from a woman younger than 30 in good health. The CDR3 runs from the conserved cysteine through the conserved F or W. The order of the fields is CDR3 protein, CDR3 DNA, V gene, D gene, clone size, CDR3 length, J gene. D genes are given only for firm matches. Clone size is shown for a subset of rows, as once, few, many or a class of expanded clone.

cdr3_aa: CASSLAFQNQPQHF; cdr3_nt: TGTGCCAGCAGCTTAGCCTTTCAGAATCAGCCCCAGCATTTT; v_call: TRBV7-2; d_call: .; clone_size: .; cdr3_length: 14; j_call: TRBJ1-5
cdr3_aa: CASSYLGQGARETQYF; cdr3_nt: TGTGCCAGCAGCTACCTAGGACAGGGGGCAAGAGAGACCCAGTACTTC; v_call: TRBV7-2; d_call: TRBD1; clone_size: few; cdr3_length: 16; j_call: TRBJ2-5
cdr3_aa: CASSLGTSSYEQYF; cdr3_nt: TGTGCCAGCAGCTTAGGGACTAGCTCCTACGAGCAGTACTTC; v_call: TRBV7-2; d_call: TRBD2; clone_size: few; cdr3_length: 14; j_call: TRBJ2-7
cdr3_aa: CASTPRGGPLVNGYTF; cdr3_nt: TGTGCCAGCACTCCCCGGGGGGGACCCCTAGTGAATGGCTACACCTTC; v_call: TRBV2; d_call: .; clone_size: .; cdr3_length: 16; j_call: TRBJ1-2
cdr3_aa: CASVPGQNYNEQFF; cdr3_nt: TGCGCCAGCGTTCCGGGACAGAACTACAATGAGCAGTTCTTC; v_call: TRBV5-1; d_call: TRBD1; clone_size: .; cdr3_length: 14; j_call: TRBJ2-1
cdr3_aa: CASRRSGQGGHEQYF; cdr3_nt: TGTGCCAGCAGGCGATCGGGACAGGGCGGACACGAGCAGTACTTC; v_call: TRBV6-5; d_call: TRBD1; clone_size: few; cdr3_length: 15; j_call: TRBJ2-7
cdr3_aa: CASSLYGEGYTGANVLTF; cdr3_nt: TGTGCCAGCAGCTTATACGGGGAGGGATACACGGGGGCCAACGTCCTGACTTTC; v_call: TRBV11-2; d_call: TRBD2; clone_size: .; cdr3_length: 18; j_call: TRBJ2-6
cdr3_aa: CATSRDLVEGASGYTF; cdr3_nt: TGTGCCACCAGCAGAGATCTTGTGGAGGGGGCAAGTGGCTACACCTTC; v_call: TRBV15; d_call: TRBD1; clone_size: .; cdr3_length: 16; j_call: TRBJ1-2
cdr3_aa: CASSLGAGAYGYTF; cdr3_nt: TGTGCCAGCAGCTTAGGCGCAGGGGCCTATGGCTACACCTTC; v_call: TRBV7-9; d_call: .; clone_size: .; cdr3_length: 14; j_call: TRBJ1-2
cdr3_aa: CASSLTAGGGGYTF; cdr3_nt: TGTGCCAGCAGCTTAACGGCAGGGGGCGGTGGCTACACCTTC; v_call: TRBV7-3; d_call: TRBD1; clone_size: .; cdr3_length: 14; j_call: TRBJ1-2
cdr3_aa: CASSLTSGGAGEQFF; cdr3_nt: TGTGCCAGCAGCCTCACGAGCGGGGGGGCCGGGGAGCAGTTCTTC; v_call: TRBV7-3; d_call: TRBD2; clone_size: few; cdr3_length: 15; j_call: TRBJ2-1
cdr3_aa: CASSEAQRAETQYF; cdr3_nt: TGTGCCAGCAGTGAAGCGCAACGAGCAGAGACCCAGTACTTC; v_call: TRBV6-1; d_call: .; clone_size: few; cdr3_length: 14; j_call: TRBJ2-5
cdr3_aa: CSARGGSGTDTQYF; cdr3_nt: TGCAGCGCCAGGGGCGGGAGCGGGACAGATACGCAGTATTTT; v_call: TRBV29-1; d_call: .; clone_size: .; cdr3_length: 14; j_call: TRBJ2-3
cdr3_aa: CASKADGSYNEQFF; cdr3_nt: TGCGCCAGCAAAGCGGATGGCTCCTACAATGAGCAGTTCTTC; v_call: TRBV5-1; d_call: .; clone_size: few; cdr3_length: 14; j_call: TRBJ2-1
cdr3_aa: CASSSTGGVYGYTF; cdr3_nt: TGTGCCAGCAGTTCCACAGGGGGCGTCTATGGCTACACCTTC; v_call: TRBV7-9; d_call: TRBD1; clone_size: few; cdr3_length: 14; j_call: TRBJ1-2
cdr3_aa: CASGPDGNEKLFF; cdr3_nt: TGTGCCAGCGGGCCCGACGGTAATGAAAAACTGTTTTTT; v_call: TRBV2; d_call: .; clone_size: .; cdr3_length: 13; j_call: TRBJ1-4
cdr3_aa: CASSQESGGNEKLFF; cdr3_nt: TGTGCCAGCAGCCAAGAATCCGGGGGGAATGAAAAACTGTTTTTT; v_call: TRBV14; d_call: .; clone_size: .; cdr3_length: 15; j_call: TRBJ1-4
cdr3_aa: CAWGGRSNTEAFF; cdr3_nt: TGTGCCTGGGGAGGACGGTCGAACACTGAAGCTTTCTTT; v_call: TRBV30; d_call: .; clone_size: few; cdr3_length: 13; j_call: TRBJ1-1
cdr3_aa: CASRPTLAAGANVLTF; cdr3_nt: TGTGCCAGCAGACCAACATTAGCTGCTGGGGCCAACGTCCTGACTTTC; v_call: TRBV11-1; d_call: .; clone_size: few; cdr3_length: 16; j_call: TRBJ2-6
cdr3_aa: CSVSRDRGIADGQYF; cdr3_nt: TGCAGCGTCTCCCGGGACAGGGGGATCGCAGATGGGCAGTATTTT; v_call: TRBV29-1; d_call: TRBD1; clone_size: few; cdr3_length: 15; j_call: TRBJ2-3
cdr3_aa: CASSAYRTDTQYF; cdr3_nt: TGTGCCAGCAGTGCCTACCGCACAGATACGCAGTATTTT; v_call: TRBV25-1; d_call: .; clone_size: .; cdr3_length: 13; j_call: TRBJ2-3
cdr3_aa: CASSPYRQGSYNEQFF; cdr3_nt: TGTGCCAGCTCACCGTATCGACAGGGGAGCTACAATGAGCAGTTCTTC; v_call: TRBV18; d_call: TRBD1; clone_size: .; cdr3_length: 16; j_call: TRBJ2-1
cdr3_aa: CASSPNNGRREGYTF; cdr3_nt: TGTGCCAGCTCACCGAATAACGGCCGGAGAGAAGGCTACACCTTC; v_call: TRBV18; d_call: .; clone_size: .; cdr3_length: 15; j_call: TRBJ1-2
cdr3_aa: CASSPDRQETQYF; cdr3_nt: TGTGCCAGCTCACCAGACAGACAAGAGACCCAGTACTTC; v_call: TRBV18; d_call: .; clone_size: few; cdr3_length: 13; j_call: TRBJ2-5
cdr3_aa: CASSLVPGQGMNTEAFF; cdr3_nt: TGTGCCAGCAGCTTAGTCCCGGGACAGGGAATGAACACTGAAGCTTTCTTT; v_call: TRBV7-6; d_call: TRBD1; clone_size: few; cdr3_length: 17; j_call: TRBJ1-1
cdr3_aa: CASSVQGEGGELFF; cdr3_nt: TGTGCCAGCTCAGTACAGGGAGAGGGCGGGGAGCTGTTTTTT; v_call: TRBV2; d_call: .; clone_size: many; cdr3_length: 14; j_call: TRBJ2-2
cdr3_aa: CASSLGYDSSTQYF; cdr3_nt: TGTGCCAGCAGCTTAGGATACGATAGCAGTACGCAGTATTTT; v_call: TRBV11-2; d_call: .; clone_size: few; cdr3_length: 14; j_call: TRBJ2-3
cdr3_aa: CASSKQGNTEAFF; cdr3_nt: TGTGCCAGCAGTAAACAGGGTAACACTGAAGCTTTCTTT; v_call: TRBV2; d_call: .; clone_size: .; cdr3_length: 13; j_call: TRBJ1-1
cdr3_aa: CASSSGLAGEDQQFF; cdr3_nt: TGTGCCAGCAGTTCGGGACTAGCGGGAGAAGATCAGCAGTTCTTC; v_call: TRBV6-1; d_call: TRBD2; clone_size: few; cdr3_length: 15; j_call: TRBJ2-1
cdr3_aa: CASSSGTGIPTEAFF; cdr3_nt: TGCGCCAGCAGCTCCGGGACAGGGATTCCCACTGAAGCTTTCTTT; v_call: TRBV4-3; d_call: TRBD1; clone_size: few; cdr3_length: 15; j_call: TRBJ1-1
cdr3_aa: CASSVAGGTYEQYF; cdr3_nt: TGTGCCAGCAGCGTAGCAGGGGGCACCTACGAGCAGTACTTC; v_call: TRBV9; d_call: TRBD1; clone_size: .; cdr3_length: 14; j_call: TRBJ2-7
cdr3_aa: CASSSRRDRGMNEQYF; cdr3_nt: TGTGCCAGCTCTTCCCGTAGGGACAGGGGCATGAACGAGCAGTACTTC; v_call: TRBV18; d_call: TRBD1; clone_size: few; cdr3_length: 16; j_call: TRBJ2-7
cdr3_aa: CASSPTTGQGYGYTF; cdr3_nt: TGTGCCAGCAGCCCAACGACAGGGCAGGGGTATGGCTACACCTTC; v_call: TRBV7-2; d_call: TRBD1; clone_size: many; cdr3_length: 15; j_call: TRBJ1-2
cdr3_aa: CASSGPGTSGGATDTQYF; cdr3_nt: TGTGCCAGCAGCGGGCCCGGGACTAGCGGGGGGGCTACAGATACGCAGTATTTT; v_call: TRBV7-2; d_call: TRBD2; clone_size: .; cdr3_length: 18; j_call: TRBJ2-3
cdr3_aa: CAISESGLAAETQYF; cdr3_nt: TGTGCCATCAGTGAGTCGGGACTAGCTGCCGAGACCCAGTACTTC; v_call: TRBV10-3; d_call: TRBD2; clone_size: few; cdr3_length: 15; j_call: TRBJ2-5
cdr3_aa: CASSYSGTSGGDTQYF; cdr3_nt: TGTGCCAGCAGTTACTCCGGGACTAGCGGAGGAGATACGCAGTATTTT; v_call: TRBV6-5; d_call: TRBD2; clone_size: .; cdr3_length: 16; j_call: TRBJ2-3
cdr3_aa: CASSLAGTSGNNEQFF; cdr3_nt: TGTGCCAGCAGCTTAGCCGGGACTAGCGGTAACAATGAGCAGTTCTTC; v_call: TRBV7-9; d_call: TRBD2; clone_size: .; cdr3_length: 16; j_call: TRBJ2-1
cdr3_aa: CASSLRGNAQETQYF; cdr3_nt: TGCGCCAGCAGCTTGCGGGGGAACGCCCAAGAGACCCAGTACTTC; v_call: TRBV5-4; d_call: TRBD2; clone_size: .; cdr3_length: 15; j_call: TRBJ2-5
cdr3_aa: CASSLDRRVQETQYF; cdr3_nt: TGTGCCAGCAGCTTAGACAGGAGGGTCCAAGAGACCCAGTACTTC; v_call: TRBV7-9; d_call: .; clone_size: few; cdr3_length: 15; j_call: TRBJ2-5
cdr3_aa: CASSQETGTGNTIYF; cdr3_nt: TGTGCCAGCAGCCAAGAAACAGGCACTGGAAACACCATATATTTT; v_call: TRBV4-2; d_call: .; clone_size: .; cdr3_length: 15; j_call: TRBJ1-3
cdr3_aa: CASSENGVGDGYTF; cdr3_nt: TGTGCCAGCAGTGAAAATGGAGTCGGGGATGGCTACACCTTC; v_call: TRBV6-1; d_call: .; clone_size: .; cdr3_length: 14; j_call: TRBJ1-2
cdr3_aa: CASILQGGLNDGYTF; cdr3_nt: TGTGCCAGCATCCTTCAGGGGGGCTTGAACGATGGCTACACCTTC; v_call: TRBV6-5; d_call: TRBD1; clone_size: .; cdr3_length: 15; j_call: TRBJ1-2
cdr3_aa: CASSAGTGSKNIQYF; cdr3_nt: TGTGCCAGCAGCGCCGGGACAGGCAGCAAAAACATTCAGTACTTC; v_call: TRBV5-6; d_call: TRBD1; clone_size: .; cdr3_length: 15; j_call: TRBJ2-4
cdr3_aa: CASSPRTSGSTDTQYF; cdr3_nt: TGTGCCAGCAGCCCTAGGACTAGCGGGAGCACAGATACGCAGTATTTT; v_call: TRBV11-2; d_call: TRBD2; clone_size: few; cdr3_length: 16; j_call: TRBJ2-3
cdr3_aa: CASSSLPTKLNEQFF; cdr3_nt: TGCGCCAGCAGCTCCCTCCCCACTAAACTCAATGAGCAGTTCTTC; v_call: TRBV5-1; d_call: .; clone_size: .; cdr3_length: 15; j_call: TRBJ2-1
cdr3_aa: CASTPFAGSFHEQYF; cdr3_nt: TGTGCCAGCACCCCCTTCGCGGGGTCCTTCCACGAGCAGTACTTC; v_call: TRBV2; d_call: .; clone_size: .; cdr3_length: 15; j_call: TRBJ2-7
cdr3_aa: CASSRLAGPYEQYF; cdr3_nt: TGTGCCAGCAGTCGACTAGCGGGTCCCTACGAGCAGTACTTC; v_call: TRBV6-6; d_call: TRBD2; clone_size: .; cdr3_length: 14; j_call: TRBJ2-7
cdr3_aa: CASSEWTSNNNEQFF; cdr3_nt: TGTGCCAGCAGTGAATGGACTAGTAATAACAATGAGCAGTTCTTC; v_call: TRBV25-1; d_call: TRBD2; clone_size: few; cdr3_length: 15; j_call: TRBJ2-1
cdr3_aa: CASSLSVFTDTQYF; cdr3_nt: TGCGCCAGCAGCTTGTCGGTTTTCACAGATACGCAGTATTTT; v_call: TRBV5-1; d_call: .; clone_size: few; cdr3_length: 14; j_call: TRBJ2-3
cdr3_aa: CASSLTSGGAGTQYF; cdr3_nt: TGTGCCAGCAGCCTTACTAGCGGGGGGGCGGGGACCCAGTACTTC; v_call: TRBV7-2; d_call: TRBD2; clone_size: .; cdr3_length: 15; j_call: TRBJ2-5
cdr3_aa: CASSQDNYQQTDTQYF; cdr3_nt: TGTGCCAGCAGCCAAGATAACTACCAGCAGACAGATACGCAGTATTTT; v_call: TRBV4-2; d_call: .; clone_size: few; cdr3_length: 16; j_call: TRBJ2-3
cdr3_aa: CASSLQGRASYGYTF; cdr3_nt: TGTGCCAGCAGCTTACAAGGCAGGGCGTCCTATGGCTACACCTTC; v_call: TRBV7-2; d_call: .; clone_size: .; cdr3_length: 15; j_call: TRBJ1-2
cdr3_aa: CASSRWTAGGSNEQFF; cdr3_nt: TGTGCCAGCAGCCGCTGGACAGCGGGAGGGTCCAATGAGCAGTTCTTC; v_call: TRBV7-2; d_call: TRBD2; clone_size: .; cdr3_length: 16; j_call: TRBJ2-1
cdr3_aa: CASSPPWDSEGEKLFF; cdr3_nt: TGTGCCAGCTCACCACCATGGGACAGCGAGGGGGAAAAACTGTTTTTT; v_call: TRBV18; d_call: TRBD1; clone_size: .; cdr3_length: 16; j_call: TRBJ1-4
cdr3_aa: CAINQGEFGNTEAFF; cdr3_nt: TGTGCCATCAACCAGGGGGAATTTGGGAACACTGAAGCTTTCTTT; v_call: TRBV10-3; d_call: TRBD1; clone_size: .; cdr3_length: 15; j_call: TRBJ1-1
cdr3_aa: CASSLAVATGGGYTF; cdr3_nt: TGCGCCAGCAGCTTGGCCGTCGCGACAGGCGGTGGCTACACCTTC; v_call: TRBV5-1; d_call: .; clone_size: .; cdr3_length: 15; j_call: TRBJ1-2